The T cell receptor beta chain described here comes from a study of blood T cells in healthy people across ages. The study, taken as a whole, reports: PBMCs that were unsorted prevented a conclusive naive versus antigen-experienced comparison. Estimates of diversity drawn from one million T cells were considered underestimates.

This clonotype appeared a few times. No antigen is known for it. Next came a second PCR, run for roughly 7 to 12 cycles, which used a sample-barcoded 5' primer along with a J-beta primer mix. Each CDR3 protein gets one entry after TCRdb re-called the 5' RACE reads with MiXCR. The sample includes 750,000 to 950,000 distinct CDR3 sequences, roughly 28% seen only once; the top ten take about a tenth. V lost 5 bases to trimming and J lost 8 bases; unmatched junction nucleotides: 8. The CDR3 runs to 15 residues. This sample was also put to use in a study of T cells of mothers and their children. From that report: Three healthy Caucasian mothers, along with their six children, served as the donors. Related and unrelated pairs show similar thymic shaping of TCR recombination output.

This receptor was identified in a middle-aged woman in good health. This chain uses TRBV12-3 or TRBV12-4 with TRBJ1-4; TRBD1 agrees at 10 bases. The sequenced sample consisted of blood. The CDR3 DNA reads as TGTGCCAGCAGTCCCGAGGGACAGGGGTACGAAAAACTGTTTTTT. Translation gives CASSPEGQGYEKLFF.